This record covers a single TCR beta chain. Its cognate antigen has yet to be identified. A clone one base away is much larger, so this may be a read error. Because the CDR3 is missing its conserved closing phenylalanine or tryptophan, this is likely a read error. CDR1 and CDR2 are read off the germline V gene (reference sequence) as SGHNT and YYREEE. A total of 12 residues make up the CDR3, ends included. Only the CDR3 DNA is retained, 36 bases long and in frame from the first base. V sheds 5 bases and J sheds 5 bases, leaving 10 bases between their ends. This entry comes from a study of tumor and adjacent non-tumor tissue in lung cancer (dated by TCRdb to 2017 to 2018). Context from the whole study: By cancer type, the cohort comprised 12 to 13 adenocarcinoma patients, 2 squamous cell carcinoma patients and 1 small cell lung cancer patient. Ages among the approximately 15 patients ranged from roughly 31 to 80 years, there were about ten men and 5 women, and disease was at TNM stage I to III. A total of 95 million to 150 million productive TCRbeta reads were generated by sequencing, corresponding to an average of around 3.8 million reads per sample. The study compared bulk TCRbeta repertoires from lung tumor tissue and matched distant non-tumor lung tissue of some 14 lung cancer patients. Over 25 paired specimens, one tumor and one normal lung sample per patient, were profiled by TCRbeta CDR3 sequencing.

Overall results and qualifications from the work: With only approximately 16 patients in the cohort, the authors noted that larger samples and more detailed clinical data are needed. Tumor tissue showed significantly greater TCR diversity (inverse Simpson) than normal lung tissue (about 410 vs 180, P = 0.0075, Mann-Whitney U test). Because peripheral blood was not sequenced, the blood TCRbeta repertoires of the lung cancer patients in the study went unexamined. Neither the sequencing platform nor unique molecular identifiers are mentioned in the methods. A significantly larger cumulative share of the repertoire was made up by the top 100 clones in normal lung than in tumor tissue. Younger patients had significantly higher TCR diversity, and higher tumor TCR diversity was associated with shorter overall and disease-free survival.

The library was built by means of multiplex PCR. Sequencing used an Illumina HiSeq 2500. Following protocols modified from ARM-PCR, the researchers constructed TCRbeta libraries through three rounds of nested PCR with primers (Table S4). Before sequencing, PCR products of 200-500 bp were cut from the gel and purified using the QIAquick gel extraction kit. In the source study's methods: Reads were cleaned with Trimmomatic, merged with FLASH into complete CDR3 sequences, and assigned to V(D)J germline segments with MiTCR. Clonal diversity was computed as the inverse Simpson's index with VDJtools. Productive reads were defined as in-frame sequences without a premature stop codon. Starting from the raw public reads, TCRdb applied fastp trimming at Q25, assembled clones with MiXCR and retained in-frame beta chains. Duplicate CDR3 protein sequences are folded into a single record with the most common DNA and genes. In this record, the V and J calls reflect TCRdb's handling and not the investigators' own analysis. The sample has some 120,000 distinct CDR3 sequences on record, roughly 67% of them singletons. The ten most abundant clones make up roughly 13% of the sample.

RNA was isolated from bulk, unsorted tissue, and RNA quality was assessed with a NanoDrop ND-1000 and an Agilent 2100. Newly diagnosed lung cancer patients without prior chemotherapy who had been admitted for thoracic surgery in China between August and November 2014 were enrolled as donors. Anyone who had undergone radiotherapy or chemotherapy before, or who had another cancer at the same time, was left out of the study. Pieces of surgical tissue measuring 1-2 cm3 were kept in RNAlater solution and held at -80 degrees C until needed. This clonotype originated in a man aged 30-40 years with non-small cell lung cancer. The specimen sequenced was lung tumor tissue. The V and J segments used are TRBV5-4 and TRBJ2-5, and the D gene may be TRBD2, 6 bases matching. The CDR3 in this case is CASRDAGETQYL. The nucleotide sequence is TGTGCCAGCAGGGACGCGGGGGAGACCCAGTACTTA.